This passage covers 25 T cell receptor beta chains from one sample sequenced in a study of blood T cell repertoires in COVID-19. Produced via immunoSEQ multiplex PCR; TCRdb's table is partial and in-frame only. The sample lists roughly 380,000 clones, over 85% seen once, with roughly 4% in the top ten. The source material was peripheral blood. These receptor sequences come from an older woman with COVID-19, enrolled during active disease.

The rearrangement joins TRBV5-6 to TRBJ1-6; 8 bases align to TRBD1. The germline V gene encodes CDR1 SGHDT and CDR2 YYEEEE. This CDR3 comprises 17 residues. V was clipped by 4 bases and J by 8 bases; unmatched bases: 14. The CDR3 sequence: CASSRDWAGGRYSPLHF. CDR3 sequence (DNA): TGTGCCAGCAGCCGGGACTGGGCAGGGGGCCGGTATTCACCCCTCCACTTT.

This chain links TRBV12-3 or TRBV12-4 with TRBJ1-2; D unresolved. The V end was cut by 3 bases, the J end by 6 bases, with 11 bases between. The CDR3 consists of 13 residues. In DNA form, the CDR3 reads TGTGCCAGCAGTTTTAGCAGTAGTAATGGCTACACCTTC. Translating gives CASSFSSSNGYTF.

The chain uses TRBV15 and TRBJ1-6; D is possibly TRBD1 (6 bases). Trimming pared 3 bases from V and 7 bases from J, leaving 10 bases between. Germline assignment: CDR1 LNHNV and CDR2 YYDKDF (reference sequence). This CDR3 has 14 amino acids. The DNA of the CDR3 is TGTGCCACCAGCAGGGAACAGGGCAATTCACCCCTCCACTTT. Protein product: CATSREQGNSPLHF.

This clone was detected only once. The chain combines TRBV7-2 with TRBJ1-2, with D maybe TRBD1 (5 bases). The V gene lost 2 bases and the J gene lost 0 bases, with 13 bases spanning the gap. The length of the CDR3 is 16 residues. CDR1 and CDR2 (germline): SGHTA, FQGNSA. CDR3 in DNA: TGTGCCAGCAGCTTACCTGGGACTGCCGCTAACTATGGCTACACCTTC. This codes for CASSLPGTAANYGYTF.

This clone was found once. The rearrangement joins TRBV12-3 or TRBV12-4 to TRBJ1-2, with D unresolved. The CDR3 length is 13 residues. Between the trimmed V and J ends, which lost 8 bases and 7 bases, there was a span of 17 bases. CDR3 in DNA: TGTGCCAGCCGCTCGGCAGAGGGTTTTGGCTACACCTTC. Amino acids: CASRSAEGFGYTF.

The chain links TRBV6-5 to TRBJ2-1; TRBD1 matches at 8 bases. Germline CDR1 is MNHEY and CDR2 is SVGAGI. There are 15 residues in the CDR3. Trimming cost V 5 bases and J 6 bases; bases outside gene matches: 9. The CDR3 loop is CASSPDRAISNEQFF. The CDR3 coding sequence is TGTGCCAGCAGTCCGGACAGGGCGATTTCCAATGAGCAGTTCTTC.

As concerns this clone: This specimen includes other DNA sequences encoding the same CDR3. This chain joins TRBV6-5 and TRBJ1-2; TRBD1 aligns across 7 bases. This CDR3 comprises 13 residues. Germline V lookup: CDR1 MNHEY, CDR2 SVGAGI. The V gene end was trimmed by 5 bases and the J gene end by 3 bases; junction bases not matched to a gene: 3. The CDR3 region is CASSRQGYYGYTF. In DNA, the CDR3 is TGTGCCAGCAGTCGACAGGGCTACTATGGCTACACCTTC.

This chain links TRBV7-2 with TRBJ1-2; D unclear. V was trimmed by 6 bases and J by 1 base, leaving 3 bases between them. The germline V gene encodes CDR1 SGHTA and CDR2 FQGNSA. The CDR3 consists of 11 residues. As DNA, the CDR3 is TGTGCCAGCAGTTATAACTATGGCTACACCTTC. This gives the protein CASSYNYGYTF.

V and J are TRBV12-3 or TRBV12-4 and TRBJ1-5; no firm D call. The CDR3 length is 12 residues. V gave up 0 bases and J gave up 6 bases, with 3 bases separating them. The CDR3, as DNA: TGTGCCAGCAGTTTAGCTATTCAGCCCCAGCATTTT. Amino acid sequence: CASSLAIQPQHF.

The rearrangement joins TRBV15 to TRBJ1-6, with 9 bases that match TRBD1. Per the germline V gene, CDR1 is LNHNV and CDR2 is YYDKDF (reference sequence). The CDR3 spans 15 residues. The J segment lost 4 bases and the V segment lost 4 bases, leaving 2 bases of the junction unmatched. CDR3 sequence reads: CATSKQGAYNSPLHF. For the CDR3, the DNA is TGTGCCACCAGCAAACAGGGGGCTTATAATTCACCCCTCCACTTT.

In regard to this clone: Within the sample, other DNA sequences also encode this same CDR3. The rearrangement links TRBV3-1 (or the pseudogene TRBV3-2) to TRBJ1-4, with D possibly matching TRBD1 (6 bases). CDR1 LGHDT and CDR2 YNNKEL come from the germline V gene (reference sequence). The ends were cut back, 4 bases at V and 2 bases at J, with 8 bases in the middle. The CDR3 is 14 residues long. The CDR3 coding sequence is TGTGCCAGCAGCCTACAGGGCACTAATGAAAAACTGTTTTTT. Amino acid sequence: CASSLQGTNEKLFF.

The V gene is TRBV7-3, the J gene TRBJ2-1; 9 bases line up with TRBD2. Germline V gives CDR1 SGHTA, CDR2 FQGTGA. This CDR3 region has 16 residues. V trimming: 0 bases; J trimming: 14 bases; junction bases outside the gene matches: 14. The CDR3 loop reads CASSLTSSASGDSKFF. CDR3 DNA: TGTGCCAGCAGCTTAACGAGCTCGGCTAGCGGGGACTCAAAGTTCTTC.

The chain uses TRBV6-2 or TRBV6-3 and TRBJ1-1; D might be TRBD1 (6 bases). Trimming left V 2 bases short and J 9 bases short, with 13 bases between. This CDR3 is 13 amino acids long. Looked up from germline, CDR1 is MNHEY and CDR2 is SVGEGT. The CDR3 region has the DNA TGTGCCAGCAGTTACGCGGACAGACAAAAAGCTTTCTTT. Translating it yields CASSYADRQKAFF.

V and J are TRBV11-2 and TRBJ2-7; D possibly corresponds to TRBD2 (5 bases). The CDR3 is made up of 15 amino acids. Germline V gene sequence: CDR1 SGHAT, CDR2 FQNNGV. V lost 1 base to trimming and J lost 0 bases, with 10 bases between them. The CDR3 loop reads CASSLGPGYSYEQYF. In DNA form, the CDR3 reads TGTGCCAGCAGCTTAGGGCCGGGGTACTCCTACGAGCAGTACTTC.

This clone was picked up one time. V is TRBV9 and J is TRBJ1-1; D is perhaps TRBD1 (5 bases). Trimming stripped 0 bases from V and 0 bases from J, with 12 bases between. This CDR3 region has 16 residues. Germline assignment: CDR1 SGDLS and CDR2 YYNGEE. The CDR3 region has the DNA TGTGCCAGCAGCGTAGAGTCCGCAGGGTTGAACACTGAAGCTTTCTTT. Its protein is CASSVESAGLNTEAFF.

This chain's CDR3 is CASSEVRVNTEAFF. As DNA, the CDR3 is TGTGCCAGCAGTGAAGTCAGGGTGAACACTGAAGCTTTCTTT. The chain couples TRBV6-1 to TRBJ1-1, with a tentative D call TRBD1 (5 bases). In germline, CDR1 is MNHNS, CDR2 SASEGT. There are 14 residues in the CDR3. Trimming removed 1 base from V and 0 bases from J, with 6 bases in between.

The V and J genes are TRBV5-1 and TRBJ2-5; 11 bases are a match to TRBD2. There are 16 residues in the CDR3. CDR1 and CDR2 (germline): SGHRS, YFSETQ. V trimming: 0 bases; J trimming: 2 bases; junction bases outside the gene matches: 3. For the CDR3, the DNA is TGCGCCAGCAGCTTGGGACTAGCGGGGAGGCAAGAGACCCAGTACTTC. This codes for CASSLGLAGRQETQYF.

The J gene is TRBJ2-1, the V gene TRBV5-1, with 7 nucleotides matching TRBD2. The CDR3 is 14 residues long. J lost 7 bases, V lost 7 bases, and 11 bases had no gene match. CDR1 SGHRS and CDR2 YFSETQ come from the germline V gene. The CDR3 is CASGQSVGGNEQFF. For the CDR3, the DNA is TGCGCCAGCGGCCAATCGGTCGGGGGGAATGAGCAGTTCTTC.

This chain joins TRBV5-1 and TRBJ1-2; 11 positions match TRBD1. Germline assignment: CDR1 SGHRS and CDR2 YFSETQ. The trim removed 4 bases at V and 6 bases at J, leaving 5 bases unmatched. The length of the CDR3 is 14 residues. The CDR3 loop is CASSVGQGANGYTF. The CDR3 bases are TGCGCCAGCAGCGTAGGACAGGGGGCTAATGGCTACACCTTC.

The chain uses TRBV6-5 and TRBJ1-1; 8 bases line up with TRBD1. This CDR3 is 14 amino acids long. Unmatched junction bases numbered 12, after V lost 4 bases and J lost 11 bases. CDR1 is MNHEY, CDR2 SVGAGI, per germline. CDR3 nucleotides: TGTGCCAGCAGTTCCCCCTTATCGGGACAGGCGGCTTTCTTT. Translating gives CASSSPLSGQAAFF.

This clone was picked up a small number of times. The chain joins TRBV5-5 to TRBJ1-5; no definite D call. V lost 1 base to trimming and J lost 6 bases, with 8 bases between them. CDR3 length: 13 residues. CDR1 and CDR2 (germline): SGHKS, YYEKEE (reference sequence). As DNA, the CDR3 is TGTGCCAGCAGCTTGATTGTCAGTCAGCCCCAGCATTTT. Translating it yields CASSLIVSQPQHF.

The V and J genes are TRBV6-5 and TRBJ1-1; perhaps TRBD1 as D (6 bases). Trimming cost V 5 bases and J 8 bases, with 15 bases left between them. The CDR3 is 13 amino acids. CDR1 is MNHEY, CDR2 SVGAGI, per germline. CDR3 in DNA: TGTGCCAGCAGTAAGCCGGGGACATCCGAAGCTTTCTTT. It codes for CASSKPGTSEAFF.

The chain recombines TRBV11-2 with TRBJ2-6; TRBD2 is a possible D gene (5 bases). The germline V gene has CDR1 SGHAT and CDR2 FQNNGV. This CDR3 comprises 15 residues. V lost 3 bases and J lost 2, with 8 bases in between. For the CDR3, the DNA is TGTGCCAGCAGCTTTAACGGGGCTGGGGCCAACGTCCTGACTTTC. This gives the protein CASSFNGAGANVLTF.

The V call is TRBV7-3, the J call TRBJ1-1, with TRBD1 as a possible D gene (6 bases). This CDR3 contains 24 residues. Trimming removed 1 base at V and 4 bases at J, with 40 bases between. Germline V gene lookup returns CDR1 SGHTA and CDR2 FQGTGA. CDR3 region: CASSLIPLGLGLGGTDPKTTEAFF. The CDR3 DNA is TGTGCCAGCAGCTTAATCCCGTTGGGATTGGGTTTAGGGGGTACGGACCCGAAGACCACTGAAGCTTTCTTT.

The rearrangement joins TRBV5-1 to TRBJ2-3; possible D gene TRBD2, 6 bases. There are 14 residues in the CDR3. Germline V gene lookup returns CDR1 SGHRS and CDR2 YFSETQ. V lost 7 bases and J lost 2, with 14 bases in between. In DNA form, the CDR3 reads TGCGCCAGCGCCACAACGGGGGACACAGATACGCAGTATTTT. Protein product: CASATTGDTDTQYF.